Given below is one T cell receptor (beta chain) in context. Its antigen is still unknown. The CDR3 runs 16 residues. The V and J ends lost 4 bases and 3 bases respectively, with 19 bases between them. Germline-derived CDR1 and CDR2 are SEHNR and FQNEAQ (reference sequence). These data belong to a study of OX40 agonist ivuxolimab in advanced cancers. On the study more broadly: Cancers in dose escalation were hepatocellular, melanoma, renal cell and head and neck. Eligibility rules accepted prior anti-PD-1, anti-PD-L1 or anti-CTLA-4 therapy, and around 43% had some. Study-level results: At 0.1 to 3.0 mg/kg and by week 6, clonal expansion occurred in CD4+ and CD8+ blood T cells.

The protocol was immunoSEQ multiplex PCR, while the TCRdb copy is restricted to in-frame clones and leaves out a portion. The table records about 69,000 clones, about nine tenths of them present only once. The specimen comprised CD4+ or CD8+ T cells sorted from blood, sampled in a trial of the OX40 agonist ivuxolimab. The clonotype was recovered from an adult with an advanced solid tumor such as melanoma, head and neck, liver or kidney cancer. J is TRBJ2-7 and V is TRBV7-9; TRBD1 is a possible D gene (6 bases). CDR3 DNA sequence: TGTGCCAGCAGCTACAACCGGGACATTCGCTTCTACGAGCAGTACTTC. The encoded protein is CASSYNRDIRFYEQYF.